This note documents a single TCR beta chain sequence. These data come from a study of blood T cell repertoires in COVID-19. The V gene lost 2 bases and the J gene lost 6 bases, with 13 bases spanning the gap. This CDR3 spans 14 amino acids. Germline V CDR1 and CDR2: SGHTA, FQGNSA. Using immunoSEQ multiplex PCR, the repertoire was profiled, and TCRdb retains in-frame clones only, with some absent. The table lists roughly 200,000 clones, more than 75% of them singletons. Sequenced input: peripheral blood. This TCR derives from a man aged 40-49 years with active or convalescent COVID-19. The chain recombines TRBV7-2 with TRBJ2-5, with D possibly being TRBD1 (6 bases). CDR3 sequence: CASSLTQGSKTQYF. In nucleotides, the CDR3 is TGTGCCAGCAGCTTAACACAGGGATCAAAGACCCAGTACTTC.